The 7 T cell receptor beta chains given below trace back to one sample, sequenced in a study of T-cell memory formation after mild COVID-19. A single record per CDR3 protein comes from TCRdb applying MiXCR to the 5' RACE reads. This table holds 430,000 or so distinct CDR3 sequences, 20% to 25% found once. The sample taken for sequencing was PBMCs or a T cell subset sorted from them (not recorded which). Receptor source: an adult woman who had mild COVID-19 (a few samples of this study predate the infection). Cell type and time point are not known.

This clonotype occurred a few times. The chain employs TRBV7-6 and TRBJ1-4; D call uncertain. The CDR3 has 15 residues. V gave up 7 bases and J gave up 3 bases, with 15 bases separating them. Germline assignment: CDR1 SGHVS and CDR2 FNYEAQ. Here the CDR3 reads CASTRRRSANEKLFF. Written as DNA, the CDR3 is TGTGCCAGCACCCGCCGACGTTCAGCTAATGAAAAACTGTTTTTT.

A few counts support this clonotype. This sequence joins TRBV20-1 and TRBJ2-3; 14 positions match TRBD2. The CDR3 extends over 16 amino acids. Germline V gene lookup returns CDR1 DFQATT and CDR2 SNEGSKA (reference sequence). The DNA for the CDR3 is TGCAGCGCACTCGCGACTAGCGGGGGGGACTCCGGGAGGCAGTATTTT. Its protein is CSALATSGGDSGRQYF.

The J gene is TRBJ1-1, the V gene TRBV14; 10 nucleotides agree with TRBD1. V dropped 4 bases and J dropped 1; count of bases not matched to a gene: 6. Per germline, CDR1 SGHDN and CDR2 FVKESK. The CDR3 is 16 residues long. CDR3 sequence: CASSRPGQGTNTEAFF. CDR3 sequence (DNA): TGTGCCAGCAGCCGTCCGGGACAGGGGACGAACACTGAAGCTTTCTTT.

This clonotype appeared a single time. V and J are TRBV24-1 and TRBJ2-5, with 9 bases lining up with TRBD1. Germline lookup yields CDR1 KGHDR and CDR2 SFDVKD. The V segment lost 2 bases and the J segment 2 bases; nucleotides outside the gene matches: 8. The CDR3 is 17 residues long. This CDR3 is CATSDYGGQGRQETQYF. The CDR3 nucleotides read TGTGCCACCAGTGATTACGGCGGACAGGGGCGGCAAGAGACCCAGTACTTC.

This chain links TRBV7-6 with TRBJ2-3, with D maybe TRBD2 (6 bases). The germline V and J ends were trimmed by 1 base and 0 bases, with 8 bases remaining between them. The CDR3 is made up of 15 amino acids. Per germline, CDR1 SGHVS and CDR2 FNYEAQ. The CDR3 DNA reads as TGTGCCAGCAGCTTAGGACTAGTGAGCACAGATACGCAGTATTTT. Amino acids: CASSLGLVSTDTQYF.

This clonotype was found many times. V and J are TRBV4-1 and TRBJ1-1, with D tentatively TRBD1 (5 bases). The germline V gene encodes CDR1 MGHRA and CDR2 YSYEKL. This CDR3 is 13 amino acids long. Trimming removed 3 bases from V and 3 bases from J, with 8 bases in between. CDR3 sequence reads: CASSQGLDTEAFF. The CDR3 DNA reads TGCGCCAGCAGCCAGGGGCTGGACACTGAAGCTTTCTTT.

This clonotype has just a few counts. A much larger clone differs by one base, so this may be a read error. The gene calls are TRBV7-8 and TRBJ1-2; D may be TRBD1 (6 bases). The V gene's germline CDR1 is SGHVS and CDR2 FQNEAQ. V was trimmed by 0 bases and J by 5 bases, leaving 13 bases between them. The CDR3 runs to 15 residues. CDR3: CASSLATGLNYGYTF. The CDR3 coding sequence is TGTGCCAGCAGCTTAGCGACAGGTCTAAATTATGGCTACACCTTC.